This T cell receptor (beta chain) was captured by sequencing in a study of regulatory T cells in long-lasting Graves disease. Broader study findings: Accuracy may have been reduced by the small sample size.

Notes on this clonotype: Its antigen is unknown.

Described time point: newly diagnosed GD, antithyroid drugs for less than 3 months. The TCR library was prepared using RNA isolated from PBMCs. According to the study, TCR beta libraries were built with iRepertoire HTBI primers and CDR3-region Arm-PCR. From the multiplex PCR reads, TCRdb called clonotypes with MiXCR, one entry per CDR3 protein. This sample carries 500,000 or so distinct CDR3 sequences, around 15% of them seen once, and the ten largest clones take more than 15%. V was pared by 1 base and J by 2 bases, with 9 bases between. Germline V gives CDR1 LNHDA, CDR2 SQIVND (reference sequence). The CDR3 runs to 15 residues. The sample was also linked to a second study, of T cells in Graves' hyperthyroidism and ophthalmopathy. That paper states: RT-PCR in the first round (using the HTBI primer set) targeted the TCR CDR3. Most thyroid clonotypes expanded above 0.001 were also detected in blood.

The source is a woman aged 45-65 years with Graves disease. The V and J genes are TRBV19 and TRBJ1-5; D not certain. Source: peripheral blood mononuclear cells (PBMCs), taken at new diagnosis, from a patient treated with antithyroid drugs. This chain's CDR3 is CASSIGNGGNQPQHF. CDR3 DNA sequence: TGTGCCAGTAGTATAGGGAACGGTGGCAATCAGCCCCAGCATTTT.